A single sample is the source of the 32 T cell receptor beta chains below, sequenced in a study of shared clonotypes between healthy human individuals. Naivety among CD8 cells was defined by CD45RO negativity and positive CCR7 selection, thereby excluding terminally differentiated effector memory CD45RA+ cells. The assay was immunoSEQ multiplex PCR, and TCRdb's table has in-frame clones only and misses some. Among around 2,000,000 clones listed, just over 90% were seen once. Sequencing was carried out using naive CD8+ T cells from PBMCs. The receptor source for this set is a man between 18 and 29 years old in good health. Some clones in this sample may be carry-over from other donors' samples.

The chain is built from TRBV11-2 and TRBJ2-1; D is possibly TRBD1 or TRBD2 (5 bases each). Trimming stripped 1 base from V and 4 bases from J, with 11 bases between. The CDR3 extends over 15 amino acids. Germline V gene data show CDR1 as SGHAT and CDR2 as FQNNGV. CDR3 DNA sequence: TGTGCCAGCAGCTTAGCAGCTGGGGGTTACAATGAGCAGTTCTTC. It encodes CASSLAAGGYNEQFF. The whole variable domain, filled in from reference TRBV11-2 and TRBJ2-1, reads EAGVAQSPRYKIIEKRQSVAFWCNPISGHATLYWYQQILGQGPKLLIQFQNNGVVDDSQLPKDRFSAERLKGVDSTLKIQPAKLEDSAVYLCASSLAAGGYNEQFFGPGTRLTVL.

This clone came up once. This sequence joins TRBV7-9 and TRBJ2-7; D is perhaps TRBD2 (6 bases). Trimming took off 4 bases at V and 4 bases at J, with 8 bases between the two ends. This CDR3 comprises 12 residues. The V gene's germline CDR1 is SEHNR and CDR2 FQNEAQ (reference sequence). This CDR3 is CASSYAGYEQYF. The CDR3 DNA reads as TGTGCCAGCAGCTACGCGGGGTACGAGCAGTACTTC. The whole variable domain, remainder taken from reference TRBV7-9 and TRBJ2-7, is DTGVSQNPRHKITKRGQNVTFRCDPISEHNRLYWYRQTLGQGPEFLTYFQNEAQLEKSRLLSDRFSAERPKGSFSTLEIQRTEQGDSAMYLCASSYAGYEQYFGPGTRLTVT.

The chain couples TRBV28 to TRBJ1-5; D may be TRBD1 (5 bases). Trimming removed 5 bases at V and 13 bases at J, with 15 bases between. This CDR3 region has 12 residues. Germline CDR1 and CDR2: MDHEN and SYDVKM. The CDR3 sequence is CASSQLGLDQHF. The DNA of the CDR3 is TGTGCCAGCAGTCAATTGGGGCTCGATCAGCATTTT.

The chain links TRBV7-9 to TRBJ2-1; tentative D call: TRBD1 (5 bases). The germline CDR1 and CDR2 sequences are SEHNR and FQNEAQ (reference sequence). The CDR3 is made up of 13 amino acids. V lost 1 base, J lost 6 bases, and 7 bases lay in between. Here the CDR3 reads CASSLGQSNEQFF. As DNA, the CDR3 is TGTGCCAGCAGCTTAGGACAGTCCAATGAGCAGTTCTTC. The full variable domain, in which reference TRBV7-9 and TRBJ2-1 provide the parts outside the CDR3, is DTGVSQNPRHKITKRGQNVTFRCDPISEHNRLYWYRQTLGQGPEFLTYFQNEAQLEKSRLLSDRFSAERPKGSFSTLEIQRTEQGDSAMYLCASSLGQSNEQFFGPGTRLTVL.

The gene calls are TRBV4-1 and TRBJ2-2; 10 bases are shared with TRBD2. The CDR3 totals 14 residues. J was trimmed by 7 bases and V by 3 bases; bases with no gene match: 2. Germline V gene lookup returns CDR1 MGHRA and CDR2 YSYEKL. The CDR3 DNA reads as TGCGCCAGCAGCCAGCTAGCGGGAGTCGGGGAGCTGTTTTTT. Its translation is CASSQLAGVGELFF.

V is TRBV5-1 and J is TRBJ2-5, with 10 nucleotides matching TRBD2. Trimming removed 0 bases from V and 3 bases from J; junction bases left unmatched: 5. Germline CDR1 is SGHRS and CDR2 is YFSETQ. This CDR3 spans 16 amino acids. The CDR3 loop is CASSLEPGLAKETQYF. CDR3 nucleotide sequence: TGCGCCAGCAGCTTGGAACCGGGACTAGCGAAAGAGACCCAGTACTTC.

The chain links TRBV7-9 to TRBJ2-5; D remains unclear. TRBJ2-7 matches the DNA end more closely, so the J call is doubtful. In germline, CDR1 is SEHNR, CDR2 FQNEAQ (reference sequence). The CDR3 has 14 residues. The CDR3 DNA reads as TGTGCCAGCAGCTTATTCCCGGCCGCCTACGAGCAGTACTTC. Translation gives CASSLFPAAYEQYF.

The chain has TRBV5-1 and TRBJ2-1; tentatively, D is TRBD1 (7 bases). V dropped 4 bases and J dropped 1 base, with 15 bases sitting between them. CDR3 size: 16 residues. The germline gives CDR1 SGHRS, CDR2 YFSETQ. The chain's CDR3 is CASSPGGFTSYNEQFF. The DNA for the CDR3 is TGCGCCAGCAGCCCAGGGGGGTTCACTTCCTACAATGAGCAGTTCTTC.

The chain links TRBV27 to TRBJ1-4; TRBD1 aligns across 7 bases. The CDR3 has 14 residues. V dropped 5 bases and J dropped 8; count of bases not matched to a gene: 8. Looked up from germline, CDR1 is MNHEY and CDR2 is SMNVEV (reference sequence). The CDR3 is CASSLRQGREKLFF. The CDR3 DNA reads TGTGCCAGCAGTCTCAGACAGGGTCGCGAAAAACTGTTTTTT.

This sequence joins TRBV6-5 and TRBJ1-4; 10 nucleotides match TRBD1. The CDR3 sequence is 13 residues long. V lost 7 bases, J lost 8 bases, and 4 bases stayed unmatched. Germline-derived CDR1 and CDR2 are MNHEY and SVGAGI. Here the CDR3 reads CASTTGGREKLFF. CDR3 in DNA: TGTGCCAGCACGACAGGGGGCAGGGAAAAACTGTTTTTT.

DNA of the CDR3: TGTGCCAGCAGTCCCGTGACGGGTTCTGGAAACACCATATATTTT. This gives the protein CASSPVTGSGNTIYF. This chain links TRBV7-9 with TRBJ1-3; no firm D call. Germline V lookup: CDR1 SEHNR, CDR2 FQNEAQ (reference sequence). V was trimmed by 6 bases and J by 1 base, leaving 13 bases between them. The CDR3 is made up of 15 amino acids.

The chain combines TRBV7-9 with TRBJ2-1, with TRBD1 matching 9 bases. J gave up 7 bases and V 5 bases, and 9 bases lay outside the gene matches. The CDR3 has 15 amino acids. The germline V gene has CDR1 SEHNR and CDR2 FQNEAQ (reference sequence). CDR3 sequence reads: CASSAWTGEMNEQFF. DNA of the CDR3: TGTGCCAGCAGCGCTTGGACAGGGGAGATGAATGAGCAGTTCTTC.

The rearrangement uses TRBV2 and TRBJ1-1; D is unresolved. Germline CDR1 SNHLY, CDR2 FYNNEI. V was pared by 2 bases and J by 6 bases, with 4 bases between. CDR3 length: 11 amino acids. The CDR3 sequence: CASSESPEAFF. The CDR3 region has the DNA TGTGCCAGCAGTGAATCCCCTGAAGCTTTCTTT. Full variable domain (missing parts from reference TRBV2 and TRBJ1-1): EPEVTQTPSHQVTQMGQEVILRCVPISNHLYFYWYRQILGQKVEFLVSFYNNEISEKSEIFDDQFSVERPDGSNFTLKIRSTKLEDSAMYFCASSESPEAFFGQGTRLTVV.

This clone was recorded once. This chain connects TRBV19 to TRBJ2-7; TRBD1 matches at 9 bases. Looked up from germline, CDR1 is LNHDA and CDR2 is SQIVND (reference sequence). This CDR3 contains 13 residues. J was trimmed by 2 bases and V by 10 bases; bases with no gene match: 6. In nucleotides, the CDR3 is TGTGCCACCCGGGACAGGGAGACCTACGAGCAGTACTTC. Encoded protein: CATRDRETYEQYF.

J is TRBJ2-7 and V is TRBV29-1; perhaps D is TRBD1 or TRBD2 (5 bases each). Germline-derived CDR1 and CDR2 are SQVTM and ANQGSEA. The CDR3 is 15 amino acids. V lost 7 bases and J 0 bases, leaving 19 bases between the germline ends. CDR3 nucleotides: TGCAGCGCTTATTATCCGGGACCTAGCTCCTACGAGCAGTACTTC. Protein sequence: CSAYYPGPSSYEQYF.

This chain links TRBV27 with TRBJ2-7; 7 bases are shared with TRBD2. The V and J ends lost 6 bases and 1 base, in that order; junction bases with no gene match: 6. CDR1 is MNHEY and CDR2 is SMNVEV in the germline V gene (reference sequence). This CDR3 comprises 14 residues. In DNA form, the CDR3 reads TGTGCCAGCAGCCATGCGGGGGTTTCCTACGAGCAGTACTTC. Translating it yields CASSHAGVSYEQYF.

The CDR3 reads CASSRVLSTDTQYF. CDR3 nucleotide sequence: TGTGCCAGCAGCCGAGTCTTATCGACAGATACGCAGTATTTT. V gene TRBV7-9 combines with J gene TRBJ2-3; D is unresolved. The CDR3 runs to 14 residues. Germline CDR1 reads SEHNR; CDR2 reads FQNEAQ (reference sequence). V dropped 5 bases and J dropped 3 bases, with 12 bases sitting between them.

The CDR3 reads CASSLEGYEYEQYF. The CDR3 nucleotides are TGCGCCAGCAGCTTGGAGGGGTATGAGTACGAGCAGTACTTC. This chain connects TRBV5-1 to TRBJ2-7; D may be TRBD1 (5 bases). Germline-derived CDR1 and CDR2 are SGHRS and YFSETQ. V shed 0 bases and J shed 4 bases, with 11 bases lying between them. The CDR3 sequence is 14 residues long.

The V and J genes are TRBV5-1 and TRBJ1-2; 11 positions agree with TRBD1. Losses at the gene ends were 0 bases for V and 2 bases for J; bases not matched to a gene: 15. CDR3 length: 20 amino acids. In germline, CDR1 is SGHRS, CDR2 YFSETQ. The CDR3 coding sequence is TGCGCCAGCAGCTTGGCCCCCCCTGCGACAAGGGACAGGGGGAACTATGGCTACACCTTC. Translation gives CASSLAPPATRDRGNYGYTF.

V and J are TRBV7-9 and TRBJ1-1; D not resolved. The V end was cut by 7 bases, the J end by 5 bases, with 17 bases between. The CDR3 covers 14 residues. Per the germline V gene, CDR1 is SEHNR and CDR2 is FQNEAQ (reference sequence). The CDR3 here is CASNVQELSTEAFF. For the CDR3, the DNA is TGTGCCAGCAATGTCCAGGAGCTTAGTACTGAAGCTTTCTTT.

With respect to this clone: This sample also contains other DNA sequences that code for the same CDR3. The V call is TRBV6-5, the J call TRBJ1-2; D uncertain. The V end lost 0 bases, the J end lost 4 bases, and 6 bases lay between the germline ends. The CDR3 totals 13 residues. Germline loops: CDR1 MNHEY, CDR2 SVGAGI. CDR3 in amino acids: CASSYSRSYGYTF. For the CDR3, the DNA is TGTGCCAGCAGTTACTCCCGCAGCTATGGCTACACCTTC.

This clone was counted once. This chain connects TRBV7-3 to TRBJ2-2; 9 nucleotides line up with TRBD1. The V segment lost 4 bases and the J segment 8 bases; nucleotides outside the gene matches: 5. The CDR3 consists of 14 residues. Germline CDR1 SGHTA, CDR2 FQGTGA. The CDR3 region is CASSSTGGGGELFF. The DNA of the CDR3 is TGTGCCAGCAGCTCGACAGGGGGTGGAGGGGAGCTGTTTTTT.

V usage is TRBV5-6 and J usage is TRBJ2-3, with D tentatively TRBD2 (5 bases). Germline CDR1 SGHDT, CDR2 YYEEEE. V shed 0 bases and J shed 6 bases, with 8 bases lying between them. The CDR3 spans 13 residues. The CDR3 loop is CASSLVRGDTQYF. CDR3 nucleotides: TGTGCCAGCAGCTTGGTCCGGGGTGATACGCAGTATTTT. The full variable domain, in which reference TRBV5-6 and TRBJ2-3 provide the parts outside the CDR3, is DAGVTQSPTHLIKTRGQQVTLRCSPKSGHDTVSWYQQALGQGPQFIFQYYEEEERQRGNFPDRFSGHQFPNYSSELNVNALLLGDSALYLCASSLVRGDTQYFGPGTRLTVL.

This clone was recorded once. The CDR3 DNA reads as TGTGCCAGCAGCGGCCACCTCAGGGACAGGGCCACCGGGGAGCTGTTTTTT. Its translation: CASSGHLRDRATGELFF. V usage is TRBV14 and J usage is TRBJ2-2; 9 nucleotides agree with TRBD1. V lost 5 bases and J lost 4; bases outside the gene matches: 11. In germline, CDR1 is SGHDN, CDR2 FVKESK. This CDR3 is built from 17 residues.

The chain couples TRBV19 to TRBJ2-7; maybe TRBD1 (5 bases). Germline values: CDR1 LNHDA, CDR2 SQIVND (reference sequence). The germline V and J ends were trimmed by 3 bases and 6 bases, with 15 bases remaining between them. The CDR3 spans 14 residues. This CDR3 is CASSISGPNGEQYF. The CDR3 DNA reads as TGTGCCAGTAGTATCTCAGGGCCCAACGGCGAGCAGTACTTC.

This chain links TRBV6-1 with TRBJ2-7; D possibly matches TRBD1 or TRBD2 (5 bases each). The CDR3 runs 15 residues. CDR1 is MNHNS, CDR2 SASEGT, per germline. V was pared by 6 bases and J by 0 bases, with 15 bases between. The CDR3 protein is CASSPGWDLSYEQYF. The CDR3 bases are TGTGCCAGCAGCCCCGGTTGGGACCTCTCCTACGAGCAGTACTTC.

The rearrangement joins TRBV19 to TRBJ2-1; D perhaps matches TRBD2 (5 bases). Trimming shortened V by 1 base and J by 5 bases, and 12 bases separated the two germline ends. Germline CDR1 and CDR2: LNHDA and SQIVND (reference sequence). This CDR3 region has 15 residues. Written as DNA, the CDR3 is TGTGCCAGTAGTATAGTTTCGGGGTGGCACAATGAGCAGTTCTTC. Encoded protein: CASSIVSGWHNEQFF.

In its sample, this clone was seen a few times. The chain combines TRBV30 with TRBJ1-1, with D perhaps matching TRBD1 (6 bases). The germline CDR1 and CDR2 sequences are GTSNPN and SVGIG (reference sequence). Between the trimmed V and J ends, which lost 4 bases and 3 bases, there was a span of 9 bases. This CDR3 contains 12 residues. The CDR3 coding sequence is TGTGCCTGGACAGGGGAGGACACTGAAGCTTTCTTT. Amino acids: CAWTGEDTEAFF.

This clone was seen just once. This chain joins TRBV27 and TRBJ1-1; a possible D gene is TRBD1 (5 bases). The CDR3 contains 14 residues. The germline V gene encodes CDR1 MNHEY and CDR2 SMNVEV (reference sequence). Trimming removed 0 bases from V and 6 bases from J, with 11 bases in between. Here the CDR3 DNA reads TGTGCCAGCAGTTTATCGGTGGCAGGGCCTGAAGCTTTCTTT. Amino acid sequence: CASSLSVAGPEAFF.

This rearrangement joins TRBV7-3 to TRBJ2-1, with TRBD1 as a possible D gene (6 bases). The CDR3 loop spans 15 amino acids. The V gene's germline CDR1 is SGHTA and CDR2 FQGTGA. V was shortened by 5 bases and J by 0 bases, with 11 bases between the two germline ends. The DNA for the CDR3 is TGTGCCAGCAGCCCCCAGGGGAGCTCCTACAATGAGCAGTTCTTC. This codes for CASSPQGSSYNEQFF. The complete variable domain, with remaining parts taken from reference TRBV7-3 and TRBJ2-1, reads GAGVSQTPSNKVTEKGKYVELRCDPISGHTALYWYRQSLGQGPEFLIYFQGTGAADDSGLPNDRFFAVRPEGSVSTLKIQRTERGDSAVYLCASSPQGSSYNEQFFGPGTRLTVL.

V usage is TRBV7-2 and J usage is TRBJ2-1; possibly TRBD2 for D (5 bases). The CDR3 sequence is 15 residues long. Deletions cut 3 bases from V and 4 bases from J, with 13 bases between. Germline V CDR1 and CDR2: SGHTA, FQGNSA. CDR3 in DNA: TGTGCCAGCAGCTTCGGACTCTATACTTACAATGAGCAGTTCTTC. Encoded protein: CASSFGLYTYNEQFF.

To note about this clone: A junction end diverges from the germline sequence, so it may reflect a read error. V is TRBV6-1 and J is TRBJ2-7, with 16 bases aligning to TRBD2. Germline values: CDR1 MNHNS, CDR2 SASEGT. The CDR3 extends over 17 amino acids. The DNA of the CDR3 is TGTGCCAGCAGCGAAGGGGGACTAGCGGGAGGGTACCAGGAGCAGTACTTC. This sequence encodes CASSEGGLAGGYQEQYF.